The entry that follows covers one T cell receptor beta chain sequence. Its matching antigen is unknown. Germline V gives CDR1 SGHTA, CDR2 FQGTGA. This CDR3 spans 13 amino acids. The V end was cut by 2 bases, the J end by 4 bases, with 6 bases between. The PCR was carried out with 60 Vbeta primers and 13 Jbeta primers. Method: immunoSEQ multiplex PCR; TCRdb's copy keeps in-frame clones and lacks some. The repertoire consists of over 85,000 clones, with roughly 83% occurring once and the leading ten covering 2.6%. This sample stems from a study of cytomegalovirus exposure and HLA in healthy donors. Study context: The Caucasian-associated ancestry cluster contained 75% to 85% of the roughly 400 genotyped donors.

Whole-study results and caveats: Previous analysis showed most TCR beta V segments were productive about 90% or about 30% of the time. Cytomegalovirus-associated TCR beta chains were listed, numbering some 170. Further analysis, carried out later, found HLA-associated TCR beta chains more clonally expanded than equally common other chains.

The chain joins TRBV7-3 to TRBJ2-1; D gene ambiguous. The sequenced sample was PBMCs. This TCR derives from a man aged 35 to 55 in good health and CMV-seronegative. Here the CDR3 reads CASSLGSYNEQFF. Written as DNA, the CDR3 is TGTGCCAGCAGCTTAGGCTCATACAATGAGCAGTTCTTC.